This T cell receptor beta chain originates from a study of cytomegalovirus exposure and HLA in healthy donors. Study-wide points: The sole available immune exposure information was CMV serostatus.

The table lists this clone with a count of one. Its antigen is unknown. V was trimmed by 0 bases and J by 6 bases, leaving 8 bases between them. Looked up from germline, CDR1 is SGHTA and CDR2 is FQGNSA. The CDR3 length is 13 residues. The primer mix had 60 Vbeta and 13 Jbeta primers. Assay used: immunoSEQ multiplex PCR; TCRdb lists only in-frame clones, some missing. This sample has roughly 130,000 clones, with approximately 72% found just once. The receptor comes from a human donor in good health. What was sequenced was PBMCs. This chain links TRBV7-2 with TRBJ1-1; D ambiguous. CDR3 sequence reads: CASSLAVQAEAFF. For the CDR3, the DNA is TGTGCCAGCAGCTTAGCTGTGCAGGCTGAAGCTTTCTTT. Combining the CDR3 with reference TRBV7-2 and TRBJ1-1 gives the whole variable domain GAGVSQSPSNKVTEKGKDVELRCDPISGHTALYWYRQSLGQGLEFLIYFQGNSAPDKSGLPSDRFSAERTGGSVSTLTIQRTQQEDSAVYLCASSLAVQAEAFFGQGTRLTVV.